Below are 27 T cell receptor beta chains sequenced from a single sample in a study of cytomegalovirus exposure and HLA in healthy donors. The PCR used 60 Vbeta and 13 Jbeta primers. Data came from immunoSEQ multiplex PCR; TCRdb stores just in-frame clones and leaves some out. The sample features around 200,000 clones, with 1.1% in its top ten. The sequenced sample consisted of PBMCs. The receptors come from a girl aged 2 to 9 in good health and CMV-seropositive.

This chain uses TRBV19 with TRBJ2-3; possibly TRBD2 for D (5 bases). V dropped 5 bases and J dropped 1 base, with 19 bases sitting between them. The CDR3 has 17 residues. Germline V gives CDR1 LNHDA, CDR2 SQIVND (reference sequence). The CDR3 sequence: CASSLPRWESGTDTQYF. In DNA, the CDR3 is TGTGCCAGTAGTCTCCCGAGGTGGGAGTCGGGCACAGATACGCAGTATTTT.

The V call is TRBV6-6, the J call TRBJ2-1; TRBD2 is a possible D gene (6 bases). The CDR3 spans 14 residues. V was trimmed by 0 bases and J by 9 bases, leaving 12 bases between them. Per germline, CDR1 MNHNY and CDR2 SVGAGI (reference sequence). CDR3: CASSYSRLAIEQFF. The CDR3 DNA reads as TGTGCCAGCAGTTACTCGAGGCTAGCGATTGAGCAGTTCTTC.

As concerns this clone: Other DNA sequences from this sample encode an identical CDR3 as well. The rearrangement links TRBV7-2 to TRBJ2-3; TRBD2 is a possible D gene (6 bases). V lost 4 bases and J 0 bases, leaving 11 bases between the germline ends. CDR1 is SGHTA and CDR2 is FQGNSA in the germline V gene. This CDR3 has 15 amino acids. The CDR3 DNA sequence: TGTGCCAGCAGCTCACGGGAGCCGAGCACAGATACGCAGTATTTT. This sequence encodes CASSSREPSTDTQYF.

This rearrangement joins TRBV10-3 to TRBJ2-1; D gene unclear. The germline CDR1 and CDR2 sequences are ENHRY and SYGVKD. The CDR3 has 12 amino acids. The germline V and J ends were trimmed by 5 bases and 6 bases, with 8 bases remaining between them. As DNA, the CDR3 is TGTGCCATCAGTTCCCAGGTCAATGAGCAGTTCTTC. Translated: CAISSQVNEQFF.

The chain has TRBV5-1 and TRBJ2-7; 7 bases align to TRBD2. The CDR3 sequence is 18 residues long. V dropped 0 bases and J dropped 0; count of bases not matched to a gene: 12. CDR1 is SGHRS, CDR2 YFSETQ, per germline. Here the CDR3 reads CASSLGGFGRGISYEQYF. The DNA for the CDR3 is TGCGCCAGCAGCTTGGGGGGGTTTGGGCGGGGGATCTCCTACGAGCAGTACTTC.

The rearrangement uses TRBV7-9 and TRBJ1-1; tentatively, D is TRBD1 (6 bases). Between the trimmed V and J ends, which lost 4 bases and 12 bases, there was a span of 12 bases. The germline V gene has CDR1 SEHNR and CDR2 FQNEAQ (reference sequence). The CDR3 is made up of 11 amino acids. The CDR3 is CASSSGQKSFF. The CDR3 bases are TGTGCCAGCAGCTCCGGACAGAAATCTTTCTTT. The full variable domain, completed using reference TRBV7-9 and TRBJ1-1, is DTGVSQNPRHKITKRGQNVTFRCDPISEHNRLYWYRQTLGQGPEFLTYFQNEAQLEKSRLLSDRFSAERPKGSFSTLEIQRTEQGDSAMYLCASSSGQKSFFGQGTRLTVV.

The chain carries TRBV5-1 and TRBJ2-5; D gene uncertain. Germline CDR1 SGHRS, CDR2 YFSETQ. This CDR3 has 14 residues. V was shortened by 0 bases and J by 5 bases, with 11 bases between the two germline ends. This CDR3 reads CASSLGARDETQYF. Here the CDR3 DNA reads TGCGCCAGCAGCTTGGGGGCCAGAGACGAGACCCAGTACTTC.

The gene calls are TRBV28 and TRBJ1-2; 7 bases match TRBD1. The V gene's germline CDR1 is MDHEN and CDR2 SYDVKM. This CDR3 comprises 14 residues. Trimming at V came to 6 bases and at J to 2 bases, leaving 6 bases not matched to a gene. DNA of the CDR3: TGTGCCAGCAGCGCCGGGACAGAGAACTATGGCTACACCTTC. Amino acid sequence: CASSAGTENYGYTF.

This rearrangement joins TRBV10-3 to TRBJ2-5; 8 bases are shared with TRBD1. J lost 4 bases, V lost 0 bases, and 4 bases had no gene match. Looked up from germline, CDR1 is ENHRY and CDR2 is SYGVKD. The CDR3 sequence is 15 residues long. The DNA of the CDR3 is TGTGCCATCAGTGAGTCTCCGGGACAGGTAGAGACCCAGTACTTC. This gives the protein CAISESPGQVETQYF.

The chain has TRBV7-9 and TRBJ2-7, with 11 bases that match TRBD2. With 2 bases clipped from V and 1 base from J, the junction kept 7 bases outside the gene matches. The CDR3 runs 17 residues. Per the germline V gene, CDR1 is SEHNR and CDR2 is FQNEAQ (reference sequence). The CDR3 loop reads CASSLSTGTSGSYEQYF. Written as DNA, the CDR3 is TGTGCCAGCAGCTTATCCACCGGGACTAGCGGATCCTACGAGCAGTACTTC.

A word on this clone: A read error may produce the germline difference seen at one junction end. This chain joins TRBV25-1 and TRBJ1-2; unclear D gene. CDR1 MGHDK and CDR2 SYGVNS come from the germline V gene. This CDR3 region has 11 residues. CDR3 bases: TGTGCCAGCAGTGAGCGCAAATGGAACTACTTC. It yields the protein CASSERKWNYF.

This chain's CDR3 is CASRQGATEAFF. The CDR3 DNA reads as TGTGCCAGCAGACAGGGTGCCACTGAAGCTTTCTTT. The chain combines TRBV2 with TRBJ1-1; D perhaps matches TRBD1 (6 bases). The CDR3 is 12 residues long. The ends were cut back, 6 bases at V and 4 bases at J, with 9 bases in the middle. CDR1 and CDR2 (germline): SNHLY, FYNNEI. The full variable domain, completed using reference TRBV2 and TRBJ1-1, is EPEVTQTPSHQVTQMGQEVILRCVPISNHLYFYWYRQILGQKVEFLVSFYNNEISEKSEIFDDQFSVERPDGSNFTLKIRSTKLEDSAMYFCASRQGATEAFFGQGTRLTVV.

The rearrangement uses TRBV6-6 and TRBJ1-2; a possible D gene is TRBD1 (6 bases). Germline V gene sequence: CDR1 MNHNY, CDR2 SVGAGI (reference sequence). Trimming left V 5 bases short and J 8 bases short, with 15 bases between. CDR3 length: 13 residues. The CDR3 coding sequence is TGTGCCAGCAGTGACAACAGGGAAGGCGGCTACACCTTC. This gives the protein CASSDNREGGYTF.

The CDR3, as DNA: TGTGCCAGCAGCCCGACGGACAGGCTTGGCCCAGATACGCAGTATTTT. Translating gives CASSPTDRLGPDTQYF. The J gene is TRBJ2-3, the V gene TRBV7-9; 7 bases align to TRBD1. Trimming at V came to 5 bases and at J to 4 bases, leaving 12 bases not matched to a gene. Germline CDR1 SEHNR, CDR2 FQNEAQ (reference sequence). The CDR3 totals 16 residues. Full variable domain (missing parts from reference TRBV7-9 and TRBJ2-3): DTGVSQNPRHKITKRGQNVTFRCDPISEHNRLYWYRQTLGQGPEFLTYFQNEAQLEKSRLLSDRFSAERPKGSFSTLEIQRTEQGDSAMYLCASSPTDRLGPDTQYFGPGTRLTVL.

The rearrangement links TRBV2 to TRBJ1-3; D unresolved. Germline V gives CDR1 SNHLY, CDR2 FYNNEI. The V end was cut by 3 bases, the J end by 0 bases, with 9 bases between. The CDR3 covers 15 residues. The CDR3: CASSERQSSGNTIYF. CDR3 nucleotides: TGTGCCAGCAGTGAGAGGCAGTCCTCTGGAAACACCATATATTTT.

The genes are TRBV7-9 and TRBJ2-7, with D possibly being TRBD1 (6 bases). Germline values: CDR1 SEHNR, CDR2 FQNEAQ (reference sequence). The CDR3 sequence is 14 residues long. The V end lost 5 bases, the J end lost 4 bases, and 15 bases lay between the germline ends. The CDR3 region is CASSPAGVWYEQYF. Here the CDR3 DNA reads TGTGCCAGCAGCCCCGCAGGGGTATGGTACGAGCAGTACTTC.

The rearrangement links TRBV7-6 to TRBJ2-7; 7 nucleotides agree with TRBD2. V shed 1 base, J shed 2 bases, and the junction held 11 bases outside the gene matches. CDR1 is SGHVS, CDR2 FNYEAQ, per germline. The CDR3 totals 17 residues. CDR3 loop: CASSLEPSGLFPYEQYF. In DNA form, the CDR3 reads TGTGCCAGCAGCTTAGAGCCTAGCGGCCTATTTCCCTACGAGCAGTACTTC.

The J gene is TRBJ2-7, the V gene TRBV4-2; perhaps TRBD2 as D (7 bases). The V and J ends lost 4 bases and 7 bases respectively, with 23 bases between them. The CDR3 has 16 residues. Germline CDR1 is LGHNA and CDR2 is YNFKEQ. CDR3 in amino acids: CASSLARGAATGEQYF. The CDR3 region has the DNA TGTGCCAGCAGCCTCGCCCGGGGGGCCGCGACGGGGGAGCAGTACTTC.

This rearrangement joins TRBV25-1 to TRBJ2-5, with 10 positions matching TRBD1. This CDR3 contains 17 residues. Germline trimming cut 1 base from V and 7 bases from J; bases unmatched to any gene: 12. The germline V gene encodes CDR1 MGHDK and CDR2 SYGVNS. CDR3 nucleotides: TGTGCCAGCAGTGAATCCCCACAGACAGGGGGCGGGGGGACCCAGTACTTC. Translation: CASSESPQTGGGGTQYF.

The V call is TRBV4-2, the J call TRBJ2-3, with D possibly matching TRBD1 (6 bases). The CDR3 is 15 residues long. Germline values: CDR1 LGHNA, CDR2 YNFKEQ. The V and J ends lost 1 base and 4 bases respectively, with 12 bases between them. The CDR3 coding sequence is TGTGCCAGCAGCCAAGTCCCAGGGGCCGCAGATACGCAGTATTTT. Residues: CASSQVPGAADTQYF.

This chain links TRBV6-5 with TRBJ1-3; D not certain. V was trimmed by 2 bases and J by 0 bases, leaving 8 bases between them. This CDR3 contains 15 residues. Per the germline V gene, CDR1 is MNHEY and CDR2 is SVGAGI. The CDR3 region is CASSYEAVSGNTIYF. CDR3 coding DNA: TGTGCCAGCAGTTACGAGGCGGTCTCTGGAAACACCATATATTTT.

The V gene is TRBV6-4, the J gene TRBJ1-1, with D tentatively TRBD1 (6 bases). This CDR3 has 14 residues. The V and J ends lost 5 bases and 1 base respectively, with 11 bases between them. Germline CDR1 is MRHNA and CDR2 is SNTAGT. In nucleotides, the CDR3 is TGTGCCAGCAGTAGGGAGGGGGGGAACACTGAAGCTTTCTTT. Its translation is CASSREGGNTEAFF.

The J gene is TRBJ1-1, the V gene TRBV15, with D maybe TRBD1 (5 bases). Germline V gives CDR1 LNHNV, CDR2 YYDKDF (reference sequence). This CDR3 has 15 amino acids. V lost 0 bases and J 7 bases, leaving 15 bases between the germline ends. Here the CDR3 reads CATSRDLDGQGEAFF. As DNA, the CDR3 is TGTGCCACCAGCAGAGATTTAGACGGTCAGGGTGAAGCTTTCTTT.

The chain is built from TRBV29-1 and TRBJ2-6; D is possibly TRBD2 (6 bases). Trimming removed 4 bases from V and 9 bases from J, with 13 bases in between. CDR3 length equals 13 residues. Germline CDR1 reads SQVTM; CDR2 reads ANQGSEA. The CDR3 sequence is CSVAGVVGNVLTF. In DNA form, the CDR3 reads TGCAGCGTTGCGGGAGTGGTAGGCAACGTCCTGACTTTC.

The V and J genes are TRBV5-6 and TRBJ2-7; D is ambiguous. The CDR3 loop spans 13 amino acids. V lost 0 bases and J 5 bases, leaving 9 bases between the germline ends. Germline lookup yields CDR1 SGHDT and CDR2 YYEEEE. This chain's CDR3 is CASSLGARNEQYF. Here the CDR3 DNA reads TGTGCCAGCAGCTTGGGGGCAAGGAACGAGCAGTACTTC.

The chain recombines TRBV6-1 with TRBJ2-1; TRBD2 aligns across 8 bases. Germline CDR1 reads MNHNS; CDR2 reads SASEGT. The junction had 6 bases not matched to a gene; V was cut back by 4 bases and J by 1 base. The CDR3 is made up of 16 amino acids. In DNA, the CDR3 is TGTGCCAGCAGTGGAGCAGCGGGAGAGTCCTACAATGAGCAGTTCTTC. Its protein is CASSGAAGESYNEQFF.

The chain has TRBV5-1 and TRBJ2-7; 7 nucleotides match TRBD1. Germline values: CDR1 SGHRS, CDR2 YFSETQ. The J segment lost 3 bases and the V segment lost 3 bases, leaving 6 bases of the junction unmatched. CDR3 length: 14 residues. CDR3 region: CASSSTGSLYEQYF. CDR3 DNA: TGCGCCAGCAGCTCGACAGGGTCTCTCTACGAGCAGTACTTC. The entire variable domain, with the rest obtained from reference TRBV5-1 and TRBJ2-7, is as follows: KAGVTQTPRYLIKTRGQQVTLSCSPISGHRSVSWYQQTPGQGLQFLFEYFSETQRNKGNFPGRFSGRQFSNSRSEMNVSTLELGDSALYLCASSSTGSLYEQYFGPGTRLTVT.